Below, 16 T cell receptor beta chains from the same sample are listed, as sequenced in a study of T cells in Graves' hyperthyroidism and ophthalmopathy. Template material for amplifying TCR beta CDR3 regions consisted of RNA transcripts. Initially, a first-round RT-PCR of the TCR CDR3 employed the HTBI primer set. One entry per CDR3 protein results from TCRdb running MiXCR on the multiplex PCR reads. This table holds approximately 400,000 distinct CDR3 sequences, around 16% found once. The sequenced material came from blood. The receptor source for this set is a young woman with Graves' hyperthyroidism.

The chain recombines TRBV5-5 with TRBJ2-5; 14 nucleotides line up with TRBD2. The J segment lost 0 bases and the V segment lost 0 bases, leaving 7 bases of the junction unmatched. Germline CDR1 is SGHKS and CDR2 is YYEKEE (reference sequence). The CDR3 has 19 amino acids. DNA of the CDR3: TGTGCCAGCAGCTTGGCCCCGACTAGCGGGGGGGCCTACCAAGAGACCCAGTACTTC. It specifies CASSLAPTSGGAYQETQYF.

This clonotype was detected ten times or more. J is TRBJ2-2 and V is TRBV11-3; tentatively, D is TRBD1 (6 bases). The CDR3 covers 15 residues. V dropped 1 base and J dropped 4 bases, with 10 bases sitting between them. The V gene's germline CDR1 is SGHNT and CDR2 YENEEA. The CDR3 loop reads CASSLGQASTGELFF. As DNA, the CDR3 is TGTGCCAGCAGCTTAGGACAGGCGTCCACCGGGGAGCTGTTTTTT.

This clonotype was detected a few times. V and J are TRBV9 and TRBJ2-3; D gene uncertain. The CDR3 runs 15 residues. V shed 2 bases and J shed 2 bases, with 12 bases lying between them. The germline V gene has CDR1 SGDLS and CDR2 YYNGEE. The CDR3 protein is CASSVSTSSTDTQYF. CDR3 bases: TGTGCCAGCAGCGTTAGCACTTCCTCCACAGATACGCAGTATTTT.

This clonotype showed up just a few times. The gene calls are TRBV7-9 and TRBJ2-3, with D maybe TRBD2 (6 bases). The CDR3 has 13 amino acids. Germline CDR1 SEHNR, CDR2 FQNEAQ (reference sequence). Trimming cost V 5 bases and J 3 bases, with 9 bases left between them. As DNA, the CDR3 is TGTGCCAGCAGCACGACTAGTACAGATACGCAGTATTTT. Its protein is CASSTTSTDTQYF. The entire variable domain, with the rest obtained from reference TRBV7-9 and TRBJ2-3, is as follows: DTGVSQNPRHKITKRGQNVTFRCDPISEHNRLYWYRQTLGQGPEFLTYFQNEAQLEKSRLLSDRFSAERPKGSFSTLEIQRTEQGDSAMYLCASSTTSTDTQYFGPGTRLTVL.

The table lists this clonotype with many counts. The rearrangement uses TRBV7-2 and TRBJ2-3; 9 positions agree with TRBD2. The germline CDR1 and CDR2 sequences are SGHTA and FQGNSA. V was clipped by 1 base and J by 2 bases; unmatched bases: 4. This CDR3 comprises 16 residues. In nucleotides, the CDR3 is TGTGCCAGCAGCTTAGTGTTAGCGGGGGCCACAGATACGCAGTATTTT. It yields the protein CASSLVLAGATDTQYF.

This clonotype has a handful of counts. This sequence joins TRBV7-9 and TRBJ2-6; D unresolved. CDR1 is SEHNR and CDR2 is FQNEAQ in the germline V gene (reference sequence). Trimming pared 1 base from V and 2 bases from J, leaving 6 bases between. The CDR3 contains 15 residues. In nucleotides, the CDR3 is TGTGCCAGCAGCTTAGGGGTTGCTGGGGCCAACGTCCTGACTTTC. Its translation is CASSLGVAGANVLTF.

The J gene is TRBJ1-6, the V gene TRBV12-3 or TRBV12-4; 9 bases match TRBD1. The CDR3 is 15 amino acids. Trimming removed 6 bases from V and 9 bases from J; junction bases left unmatched: 9. The CDR3, as DNA: TGTGCCAGCAGCAAACCGGGACAGGGTCGTTCACCCCTCCACTTT. Translation: CASSKPGQGRSPLHF.

This clonotype occurred many times. The genes are TRBV7-2 and TRBJ1-2; TRBD1 agrees at 12 bases. The CDR3 runs to 16 residues. The trim removed 5 bases at V and 8 bases at J, leaving 12 bases unmatched. The germline gives CDR1 SGHTA, CDR2 FQGNSA. The CDR3 here is CASSRTGTGGRLGYTF. DNA of the CDR3: TGTGCCAGCAGCCGAACCGGGACAGGGGGCAGACTCGGCTACACCTTC.

This clonotype has ten or more counts. The rearrangement links TRBV7-9 to TRBJ1-2, with a tentative D call TRBD1 (5 bases). The V end was cut by 1 base, the J end by 2 bases, with 11 bases between. Germline-derived CDR1 and CDR2 are SEHNR and FQNEAQ (reference sequence). This CDR3 spans 15 amino acids. The CDR3 loop is CASSLGFGDNYGYTF. In DNA, the CDR3 is TGTGCCAGCAGCTTAGGTTTCGGGGACAACTATGGCTACACCTTC.

This clonotype was counted many times. This chain uses TRBV13 with TRBJ2-7; 11 nucleotides agree with TRBD2. V was pared by 5 bases and J by 2 bases, with 5 bases of the junction left unmatched. CDR3 length: 15 residues. The germline V gene encodes CDR1 PRHDT and CDR2 FYEKMQ (reference sequence). CDR3 protein: CASSATSGVAYEQYF. Here the CDR3 DNA reads TGTGCCAGCAGCGCGACTAGCGGGGTAGCCTACGAGCAGTACTTC.

This clonotype was seen repeatedly, ten times or more. This sequence joins TRBV13 and TRBJ2-1, with D maybe TRBD2 (6 bases). In germline, CDR1 is PRHDT, CDR2 FYEKMQ (reference sequence). Trimming removed 1 base at V and 8 bases at J, with 18 bases between. The CDR3 is 16 amino acids. CDR3: CASSLDGGVDRHEQFF. The DNA of the CDR3 is TGTGCCAGCAGCTTAGACGGCGGGGTGGATCGACATGAGCAGTTCTTC.

The sample holds a few counts of this clonotype. The V and J genes are TRBV28 and TRBJ2-1, with 11 bases that match TRBD2. J was trimmed by 1 base and V by 8 bases; bases with no gene match: 19. The germline V gene has CDR1 MDHEN and CDR2 SYDVKM. CDR3 length equals 20 residues. As DNA, the CDR3 is TGTGCCAGCTCACCACCGGCTAGCGGGGGGCCGAGTGAGTCCTACAATGAGCAGTTCTTC. Its translation: CASSPPASGGPSESYNEQFF. The complete variable domain, with remaining parts taken from reference TRBV28 and TRBJ2-1, reads DVKVTQSSRYLVKRTGEKVFLECVQDMDHENMFWYRQDPGLGLRLIYFSYDVKMKEKGDIPEGYSVSREKKERFSLILESASTNQTSMYLCASSPPASGGPSESYNEQFFGPGTRLTVL.

This clonotype was detected many times. V and J are TRBV28 and TRBJ1-5; D might be TRBD1 (5 bases). The CDR3 sequence is 15 residues long. V lost 1 base and J lost 2, with 9 bases in between. CDR1 is MDHEN and CDR2 is SYDVKM in the germline V gene. CDR3 sequence reads: CASSLLGEGNQPQHF. CDR3 nucleotides: TGTGCCAGCAGTTTATTAGGGGAGGGCAATCAGCCCCAGCATTTT. Full variable domain (rest looked up from reference TRBV28 and TRBJ1-5): DVKVTQSSRYLVKRTGEKVFLECVQDMDHENMFWYRQDPGLGLRLIYFSYDVKMKEKGDIPEGYSVSREKKERFSLILESASTNQTSMYLCASSLLGEGNQPQHFGDGTRLSIL.

The table lists this clonotype with many counts. The chain couples TRBV6-1 to TRBJ2-7; D tentatively fits TRBD1 or TRBD2 (5 bases each). The CDR3 is 15 amino acids. Deletions cut 6 bases from V and 2 bases from J, with 17 bases between. The germline CDR1 and CDR2 sequences are MNHNS and SASEGT. In nucleotides, the CDR3 is TGTGCCAGCAGCCCGGCTGGGACGGCTACCTACGAGCAGTACTTC. Its translation: CASSPAGTATYEQYF.

This clonotype was seen at least ten times. The chain carries TRBV6-1 and TRBJ2-7; TRBD2 matches at 9 bases. CDR3 size: 15 residues. V dropped 6 bases and J dropped 6; count of bases not matched to a gene: 12. CDR1 MNHNS and CDR2 SASEGT come from the germline V gene. Here the CDR3 reads CASRPSGADLVEQYF. The CDR3 DNA reads TGTGCCAGCAGGCCTAGCGGGGCTGACTTAGTCGAGCAGTACTTC.

This clonotype was seen a few times. The chain combines TRBV19 with TRBJ2-7; 11 bases are a match to TRBD2. V was pared by 1 base and J by 9 bases, with 2 bases of the junction left unmatched. Germline V gene sequence: CDR1 LNHDA, CDR2 SQIVND (reference sequence). The CDR3 extends over 13 amino acids. CDR3 DNA sequence: TGTGCCAGTAGTATAGGAGGGACTAGCGGGCAGTACTTC. Translation gives CASSIGGTSGQYF.